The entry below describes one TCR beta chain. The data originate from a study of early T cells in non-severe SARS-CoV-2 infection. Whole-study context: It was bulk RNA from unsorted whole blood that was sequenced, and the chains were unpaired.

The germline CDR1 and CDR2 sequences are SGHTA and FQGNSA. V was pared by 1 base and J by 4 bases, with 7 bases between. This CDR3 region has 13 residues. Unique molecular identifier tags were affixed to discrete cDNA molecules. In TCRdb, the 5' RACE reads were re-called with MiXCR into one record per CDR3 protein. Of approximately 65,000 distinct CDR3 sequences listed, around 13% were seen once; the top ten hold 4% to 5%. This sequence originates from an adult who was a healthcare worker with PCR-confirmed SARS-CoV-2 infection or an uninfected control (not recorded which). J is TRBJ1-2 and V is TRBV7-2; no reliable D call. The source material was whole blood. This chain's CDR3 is CASSLDPAYGYTF. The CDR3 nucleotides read TGTGCCAGCAGCTTAGACCCGGCCTATGGCTACACCTTC. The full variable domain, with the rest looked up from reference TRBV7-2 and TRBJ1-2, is GAGVSQSPSNKVTEKGKDVELRCDPISGHTALYWYRQSLGQGLEFLIYFQGNSAPDKSGLPSDRFSAERTGGSVSTLTIQRTQQEDSAVYLCASSLDPAYGYTFGSGTRLTVV.